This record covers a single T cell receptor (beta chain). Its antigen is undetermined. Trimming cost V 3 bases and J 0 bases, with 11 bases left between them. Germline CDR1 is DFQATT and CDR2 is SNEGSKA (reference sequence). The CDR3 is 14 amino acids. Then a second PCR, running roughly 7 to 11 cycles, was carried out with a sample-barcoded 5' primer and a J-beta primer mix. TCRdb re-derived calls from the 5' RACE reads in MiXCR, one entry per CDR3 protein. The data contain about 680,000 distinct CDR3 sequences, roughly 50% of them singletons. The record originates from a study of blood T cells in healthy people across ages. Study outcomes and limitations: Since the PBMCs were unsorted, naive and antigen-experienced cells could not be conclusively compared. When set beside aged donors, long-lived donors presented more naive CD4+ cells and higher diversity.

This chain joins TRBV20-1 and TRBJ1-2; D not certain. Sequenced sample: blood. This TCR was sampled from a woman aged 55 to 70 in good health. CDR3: CSARARGSNYGYTF. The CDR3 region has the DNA TGCAGTGCTAGGGCACGGGGATCTAACTATGGCTACACCTTC.